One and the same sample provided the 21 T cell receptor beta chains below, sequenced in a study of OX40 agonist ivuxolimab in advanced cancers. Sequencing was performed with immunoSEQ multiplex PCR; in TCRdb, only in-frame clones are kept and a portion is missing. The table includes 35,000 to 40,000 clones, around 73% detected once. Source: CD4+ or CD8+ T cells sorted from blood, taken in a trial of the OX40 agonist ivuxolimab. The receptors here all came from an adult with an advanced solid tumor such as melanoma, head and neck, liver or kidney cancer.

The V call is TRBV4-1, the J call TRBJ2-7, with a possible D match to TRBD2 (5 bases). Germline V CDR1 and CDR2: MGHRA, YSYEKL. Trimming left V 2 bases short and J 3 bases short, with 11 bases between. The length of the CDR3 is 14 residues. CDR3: CASSQIGRGYEQYF. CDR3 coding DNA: TGCGCCAGCAGCCAAATTGGACGGGGCTACGAGCAGTACTTC.

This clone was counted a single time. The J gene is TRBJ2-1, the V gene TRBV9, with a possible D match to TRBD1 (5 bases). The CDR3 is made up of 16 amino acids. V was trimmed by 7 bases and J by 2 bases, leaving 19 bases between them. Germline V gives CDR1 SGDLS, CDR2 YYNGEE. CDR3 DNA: TGTGCCAGCTCATCTCCAAGGGGATTGGCCTACAATGAGCAGTTCTTC. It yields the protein CASSSPRGLAYNEQFF.

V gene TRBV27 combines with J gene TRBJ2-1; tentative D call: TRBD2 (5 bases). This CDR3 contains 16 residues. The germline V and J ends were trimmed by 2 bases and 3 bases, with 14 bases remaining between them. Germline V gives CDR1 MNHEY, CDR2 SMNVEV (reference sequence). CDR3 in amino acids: CASSLMGSADYNEQFF. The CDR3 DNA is TGTGCCAGCAGTTTAATGGGTAGCGCCGACTACAATGAGCAGTTCTTC.

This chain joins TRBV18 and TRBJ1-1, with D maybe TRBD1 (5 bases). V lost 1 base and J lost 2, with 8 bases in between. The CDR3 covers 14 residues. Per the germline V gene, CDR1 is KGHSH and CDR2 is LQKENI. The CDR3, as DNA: TGTGCCAGCTCACCACGACAGATAAACACTGAAGCTTTCTTT. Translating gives CASSPRQINTEAFF.

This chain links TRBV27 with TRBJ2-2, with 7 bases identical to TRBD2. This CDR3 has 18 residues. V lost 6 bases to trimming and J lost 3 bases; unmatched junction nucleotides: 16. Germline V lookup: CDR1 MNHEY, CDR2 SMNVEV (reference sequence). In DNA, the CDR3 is TGTGCCAGCAGCACAAACCTCCGGGCTAGCGGATACACCGGGGAGCTGTTTTTT. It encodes CASSTNLRASGYTGELFF.

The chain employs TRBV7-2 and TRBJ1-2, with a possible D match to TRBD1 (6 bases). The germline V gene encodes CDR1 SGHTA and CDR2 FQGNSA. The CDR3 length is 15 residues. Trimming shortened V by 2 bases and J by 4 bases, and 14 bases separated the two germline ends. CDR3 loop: CASSLLQGSTYGYTF. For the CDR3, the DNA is TGTGCCAGCAGCTTACTACAGGGAAGCACCTATGGCTACACCTTC.

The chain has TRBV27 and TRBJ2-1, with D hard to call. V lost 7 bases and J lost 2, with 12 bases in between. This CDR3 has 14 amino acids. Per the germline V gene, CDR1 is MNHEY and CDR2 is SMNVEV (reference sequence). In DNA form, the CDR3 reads TGTGCCAGCACCCCAGTAGGCCCCTACAATGAGCAGTTCTTC. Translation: CASTPVGPYNEQFF.

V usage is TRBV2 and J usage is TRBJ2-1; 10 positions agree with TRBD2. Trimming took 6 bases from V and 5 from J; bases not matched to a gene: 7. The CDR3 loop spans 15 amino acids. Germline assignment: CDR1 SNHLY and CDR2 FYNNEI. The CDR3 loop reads CASRPTSGANNEQFF. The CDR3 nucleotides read TGTGCCAGCAGACCTACTAGCGGGGCAAACAATGAGCAGTTCTTC.

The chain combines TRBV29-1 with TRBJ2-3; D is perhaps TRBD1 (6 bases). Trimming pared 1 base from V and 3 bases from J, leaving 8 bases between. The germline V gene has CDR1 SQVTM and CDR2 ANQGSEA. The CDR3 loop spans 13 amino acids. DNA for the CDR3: TGCAGCGTTGAAGGTCAGGGGACAGATACGCAGTATTTT. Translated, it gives CSVEGQGTDTQYF.

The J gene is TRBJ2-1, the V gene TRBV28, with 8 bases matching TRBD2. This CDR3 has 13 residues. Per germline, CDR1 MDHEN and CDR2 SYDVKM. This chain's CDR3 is CAARGRGGNEQFF. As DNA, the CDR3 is TGTGCTGCACGCGGACGGGGGGGCAATGAGCAGTTCTTC.

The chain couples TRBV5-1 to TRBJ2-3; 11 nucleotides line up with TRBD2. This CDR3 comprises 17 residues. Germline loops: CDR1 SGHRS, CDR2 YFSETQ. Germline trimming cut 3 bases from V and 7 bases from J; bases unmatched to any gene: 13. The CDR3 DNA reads TGCGCCAGCAGCTCAGGTACCGGGGCTAGCGGGAGGAATACGCAGTATTTT. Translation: CASSSGTGASGRNTQYF.

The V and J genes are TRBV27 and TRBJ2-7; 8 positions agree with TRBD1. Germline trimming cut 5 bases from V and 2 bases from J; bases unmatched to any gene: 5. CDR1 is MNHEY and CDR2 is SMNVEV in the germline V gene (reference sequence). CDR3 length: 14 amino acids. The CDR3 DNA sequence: TGTGCCAGCAGTACCTGGACAGGGACCTACGAGCAGTACTTC. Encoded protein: CASSTWTGTYEQYF.

The CDR3 is CATSERTAYEQYF. The DNA of the CDR3 is TGTGCCACCAGCGAACGCACGGCCTACGAGCAGTACTTC. The chain links TRBV15 to TRBJ2-5; D not resolved. The assigned J gene may be wrong: the sequence end matches TRBJ2-7 better. In germline, CDR1 is LNHNV, CDR2 YYDKDF (reference sequence). There are 13 residues in the CDR3.

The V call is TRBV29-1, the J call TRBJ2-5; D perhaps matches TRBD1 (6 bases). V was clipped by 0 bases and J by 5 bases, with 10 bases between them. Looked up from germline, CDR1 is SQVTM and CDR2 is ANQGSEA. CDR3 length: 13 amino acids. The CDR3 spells CSVEDQGLETQYF. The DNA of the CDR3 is TGCAGCGTTGAAGACCAGGGGTTGGAGACCCAGTACTTC.

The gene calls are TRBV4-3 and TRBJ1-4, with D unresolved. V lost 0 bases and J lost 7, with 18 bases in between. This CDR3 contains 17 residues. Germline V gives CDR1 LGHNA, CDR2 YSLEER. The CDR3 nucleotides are TGCGCCAGCAGCCAAGATCGATTTGAGGGTTATTTTGAAAAACTGTTTTTT. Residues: CASSQDRFEGYFEKLFF.

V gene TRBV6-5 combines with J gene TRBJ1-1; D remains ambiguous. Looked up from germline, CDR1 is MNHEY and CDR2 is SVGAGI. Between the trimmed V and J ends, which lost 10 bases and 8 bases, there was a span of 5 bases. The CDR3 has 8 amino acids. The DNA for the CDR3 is TGTGCCACGGGAGAAGCTTTCTTT. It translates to CATGEAFF.

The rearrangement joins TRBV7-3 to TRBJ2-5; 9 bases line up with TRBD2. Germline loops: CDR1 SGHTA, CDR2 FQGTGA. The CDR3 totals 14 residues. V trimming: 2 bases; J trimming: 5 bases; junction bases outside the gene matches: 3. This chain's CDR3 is CASSLAGGRETQYF. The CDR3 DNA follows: TGTGCCAGCAGCTTAGCGGGGGGGCGGGAGACCCAGTACTTC.

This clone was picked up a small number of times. The CDR3 nucleotides are TGTGCCTGGTCTGAGCAAGAGCAGTACTTC. Translation: CAWSEQEQYF. This chain connects TRBV30 to TRBJ2-7; D unclear. Germline V gene lookup returns CDR1 GTSNPN and CDR2 SVGIG (reference sequence). V lost 5 bases and J lost 7, with 9 bases in between. The CDR3 extends over 10 amino acids.

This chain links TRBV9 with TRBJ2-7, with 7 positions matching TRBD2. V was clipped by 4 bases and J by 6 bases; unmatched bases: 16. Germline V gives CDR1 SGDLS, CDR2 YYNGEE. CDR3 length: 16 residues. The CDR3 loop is CASSPSPAGVVFEQYF. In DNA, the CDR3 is TGTGCCAGCAGCCCCTCCCCCGCGGGAGTTGTTTTCGAGCAGTACTTC.

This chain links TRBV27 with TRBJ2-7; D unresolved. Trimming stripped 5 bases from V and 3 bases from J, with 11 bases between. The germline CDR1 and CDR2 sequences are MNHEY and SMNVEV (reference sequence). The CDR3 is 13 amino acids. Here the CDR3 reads CASSMGPIYEQYF. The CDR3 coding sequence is TGTGCCAGCAGTATGGGCCCGATCTACGAGCAGTACTTC.

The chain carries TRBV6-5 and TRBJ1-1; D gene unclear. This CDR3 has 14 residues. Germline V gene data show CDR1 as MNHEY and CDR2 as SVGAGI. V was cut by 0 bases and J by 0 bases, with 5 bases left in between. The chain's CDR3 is CASSYSIMNTEAFF. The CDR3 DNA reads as TGTGCCAGCAGTTACTCGATTATGAACACTGAAGCTTTCTTT.